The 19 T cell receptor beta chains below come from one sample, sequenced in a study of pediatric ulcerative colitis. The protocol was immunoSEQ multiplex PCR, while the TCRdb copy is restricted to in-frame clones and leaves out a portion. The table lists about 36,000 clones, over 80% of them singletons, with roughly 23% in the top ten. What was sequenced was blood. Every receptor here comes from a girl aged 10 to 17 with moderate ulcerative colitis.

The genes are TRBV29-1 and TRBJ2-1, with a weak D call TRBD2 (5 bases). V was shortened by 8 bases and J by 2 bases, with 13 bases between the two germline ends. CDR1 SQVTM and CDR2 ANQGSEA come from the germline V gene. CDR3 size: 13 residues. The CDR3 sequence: CSIRPSPYNEQFF. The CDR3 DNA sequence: TGCAGCATCCGTCCTAGCCCCTACAATGAGCAGTTCTTC.

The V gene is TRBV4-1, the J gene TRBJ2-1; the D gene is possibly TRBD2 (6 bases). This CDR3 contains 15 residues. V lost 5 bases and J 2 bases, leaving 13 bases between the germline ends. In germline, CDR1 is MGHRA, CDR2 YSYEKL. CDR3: CASSDLGRTYNEQFF. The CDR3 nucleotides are TGCGCCAGCAGCGACCTAGGGAGGACCTACAATGAGCAGTTCTTC.

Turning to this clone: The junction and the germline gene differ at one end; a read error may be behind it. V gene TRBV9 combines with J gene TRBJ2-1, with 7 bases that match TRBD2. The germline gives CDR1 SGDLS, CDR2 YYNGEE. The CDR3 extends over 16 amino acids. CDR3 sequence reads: CAGSVGGRGPYNEQFF. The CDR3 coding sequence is TGTGCCGGCAGCGTAGGTGGGAGGGGACCCTACAATGAGCAGTTCTTC.

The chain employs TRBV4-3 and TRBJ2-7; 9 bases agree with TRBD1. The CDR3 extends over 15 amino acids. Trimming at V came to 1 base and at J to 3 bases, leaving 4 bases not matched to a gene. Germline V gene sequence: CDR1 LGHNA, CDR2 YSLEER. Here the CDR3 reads CASSQATGGRYEQYF. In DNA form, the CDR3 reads TGCGCCAGCAGCCAAGCGACAGGGGGTCGCTACGAGCAGTACTTC.

The CDR3 here is CATRTGNTEAFF. In nucleotides, the CDR3 is TGTGCCACCAGAACAGGGAACACTGAAGCTTTCTTT. The genes are TRBV6-1 and TRBJ1-1, with a weak D call TRBD1 (5 bases). Germline loops: CDR1 MNHNS, CDR2 SASEGT. V was shortened by 10 bases and J by 1 base, with 10 bases between the two germline ends. The CDR3 contains 12 residues.

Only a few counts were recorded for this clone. The CDR3 reads CASSSEVNEQFF. CDR3 nucleotide sequence: TGTGCCAGCAGTTCAGAAGTGAATGAGCAGTTCTTC. The chain combines TRBV28 with TRBJ2-1; D is unresolved. CDR1 is MDHEN and CDR2 is SYDVKM in the germline V gene. Trimming pared 4 bases from V and 7 bases from J, leaving 8 bases between. The CDR3 covers 12 residues. Drawing the rest from reference TRBV28 and TRBJ2-1, the complete variable domain is DVKVTQSSRYLVKRTGEKVFLECVQDMDHENMFWYRQDPGLGLRLIYFSYDVKMKEKGDIPEGYSVSREKKERFSLILESASTNQTSMYLCASSSEVNEQFFGPGTRLTVL.

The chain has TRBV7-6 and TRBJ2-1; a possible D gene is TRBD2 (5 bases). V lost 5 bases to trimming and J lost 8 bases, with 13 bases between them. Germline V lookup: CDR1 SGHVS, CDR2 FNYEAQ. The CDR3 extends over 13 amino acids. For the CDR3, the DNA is TGTGCCAGCAGCCACGGACTCCCCGATGAGCAGTTCTTC. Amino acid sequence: CASSHGLPDEQFF.

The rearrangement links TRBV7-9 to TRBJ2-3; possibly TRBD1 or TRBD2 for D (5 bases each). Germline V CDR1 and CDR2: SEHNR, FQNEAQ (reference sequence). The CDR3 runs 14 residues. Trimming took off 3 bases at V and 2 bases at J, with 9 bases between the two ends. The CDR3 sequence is CASSLGVFTDTQYF. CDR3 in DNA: TGTGCCAGCAGCTTGGGGGTTTTCACAGATACGCAGTATTTT.

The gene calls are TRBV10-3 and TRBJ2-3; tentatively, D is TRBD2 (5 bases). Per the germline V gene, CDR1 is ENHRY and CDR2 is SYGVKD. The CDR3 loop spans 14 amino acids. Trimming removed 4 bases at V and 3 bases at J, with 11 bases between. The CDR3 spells CAISVQRGTDTQYF. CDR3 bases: TGTGCCATCAGTGTCCAGCGCGGGACAGATACGCAGTATTTT.

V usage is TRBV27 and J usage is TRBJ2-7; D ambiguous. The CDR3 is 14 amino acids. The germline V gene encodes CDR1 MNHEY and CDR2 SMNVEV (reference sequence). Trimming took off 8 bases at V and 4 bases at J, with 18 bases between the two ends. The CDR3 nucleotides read TGTGCCAGCTCCTCAAGGACGGATGGATACGAGCAGTACTTC. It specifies CASSSRTDGYEQYF.

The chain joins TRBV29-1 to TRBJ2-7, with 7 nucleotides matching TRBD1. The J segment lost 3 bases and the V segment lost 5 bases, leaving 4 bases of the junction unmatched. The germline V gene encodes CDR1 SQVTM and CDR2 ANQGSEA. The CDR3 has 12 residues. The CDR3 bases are TGCAGCGTTAAGGGGGCAGGCTACGAGCAGTACTTC. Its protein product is CSVKGAGYEQYF.

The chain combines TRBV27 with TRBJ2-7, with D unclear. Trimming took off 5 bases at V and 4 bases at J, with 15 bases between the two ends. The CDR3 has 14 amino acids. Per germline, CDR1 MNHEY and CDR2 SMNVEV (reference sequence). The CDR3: CASSHLAQSYEQYF. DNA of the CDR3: TGTGCCAGCAGTCATCTCGCACAGTCTTACGAGCAGTACTTC.

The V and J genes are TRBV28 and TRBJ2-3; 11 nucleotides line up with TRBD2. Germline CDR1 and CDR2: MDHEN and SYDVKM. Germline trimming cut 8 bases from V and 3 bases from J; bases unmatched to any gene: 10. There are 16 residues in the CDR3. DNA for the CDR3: TGTGCCAGCTGCAGACTAGCGGGACCCTTAACAGATACGCAGTATTTT. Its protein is CASCRLAGPLTDTQYF.

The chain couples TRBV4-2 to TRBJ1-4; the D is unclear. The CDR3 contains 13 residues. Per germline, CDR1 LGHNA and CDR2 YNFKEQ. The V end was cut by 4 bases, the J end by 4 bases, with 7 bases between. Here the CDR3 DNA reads TGTGCCAGCAGCCGGCCGCATAATGAAAAACTGTTTTTT. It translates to CASSRPHNEKLFF.

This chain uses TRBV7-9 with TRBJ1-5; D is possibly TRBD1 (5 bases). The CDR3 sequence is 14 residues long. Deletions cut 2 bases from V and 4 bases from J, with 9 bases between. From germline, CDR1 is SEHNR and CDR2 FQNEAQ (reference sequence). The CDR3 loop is CASSLPGGNQPQHF. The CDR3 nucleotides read TGTGCCAGCAGCTTACCGGGGGGGAATCAGCCCCAGCATTTT.

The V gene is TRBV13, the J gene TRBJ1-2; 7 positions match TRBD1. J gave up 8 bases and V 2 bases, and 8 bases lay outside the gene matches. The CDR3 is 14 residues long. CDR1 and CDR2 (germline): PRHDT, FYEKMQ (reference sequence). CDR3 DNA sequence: TGTGCCAGCAGCTTACGTTTGGCAGGGGGAGGCTACACCTTC. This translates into CASSLRLAGGGYTF.

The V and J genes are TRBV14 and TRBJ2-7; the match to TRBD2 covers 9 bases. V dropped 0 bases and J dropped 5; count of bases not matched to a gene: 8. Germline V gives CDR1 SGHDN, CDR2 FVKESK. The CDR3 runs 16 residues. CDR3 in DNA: TGTGCCAGCAGCCAAGATATTACTAGCGGGTTAGACGAGCAGTACTTC. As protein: CASSQDITSGLDEQYF.

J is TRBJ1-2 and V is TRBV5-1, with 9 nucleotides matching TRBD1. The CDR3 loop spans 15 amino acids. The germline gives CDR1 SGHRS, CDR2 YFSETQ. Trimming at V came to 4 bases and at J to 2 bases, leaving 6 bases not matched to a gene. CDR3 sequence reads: CASSPWDRENYGYTF. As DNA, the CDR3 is TGCGCCAGCAGCCCCTGGGACAGGGAGAACTATGGCTACACCTTC.

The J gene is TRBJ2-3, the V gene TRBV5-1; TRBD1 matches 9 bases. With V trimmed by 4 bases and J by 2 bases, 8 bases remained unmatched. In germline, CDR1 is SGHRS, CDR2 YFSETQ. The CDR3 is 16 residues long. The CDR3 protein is CASSPGTGLDTDTQYF. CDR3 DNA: TGCGCCAGCAGCCCCGGGACAGGGCTAGACACAGATACGCAGTATTTT.